This passage covers 30 T cell receptor beta chains from one sample sequenced in a study of Graves' ophthalmopathy and Graves' hyperthyroidism (dated by TCRdb to between 2017 and 2018). Sequencing was performed on an Illumina HiSeq 2000. For repertoire sequencing, TCR beta CDR3 regions were amplified from RNA transcripts. The first round of RT-PCR was done with HTBI primers and the Qiagen OneStep RT-PCR kit, and was followed by a second round of multiplex PCR, then size selection and purification. TCRdb's own reprocessing of the public reads used fastp at Q25 and MiXCR and kept productive beta chains. Here each entry gathers all rows of one CDR3 protein and keeps the most common genes and DNA. Across this sample there are 900,000 to 1,200,000 distinct CDR3 sequences, with about two fifths seen only once. Roughly 10% of the sample comes from the top ten. Source material: peripheral blood or thyroid tissue (not recorded which). The receptors here all came from an adult man with Graves' hyperthyroidism.

The V gene is TRBV20-1, the J gene TRBJ1-1; 8 positions agree with TRBD1. CDR1 is DFQATT, CDR2 SNEGSKA, per germline (reference sequence). This CDR3 is 16 amino acids long. J was trimmed by 6 bases and V by 2 bases; bases with no gene match: 14. The CDR3 DNA reads TGCAGTGCTAGATCCGGGACAGGTTCTATCAGCGCTGAAGCTTTCTTT. Its protein product is CSARSGTGSISAEAFF.

This clonotype has ten or more counts. The chain has TRBV9 and TRBJ1-5, with 7 nucleotides matching TRBD1. Looked up from germline, CDR1 is SGDLS and CDR2 is YYNGEE. The CDR3 totals 15 residues. J lost 5 bases, V lost 0 bases, and 5 bases had no gene match. The CDR3 loop is CASSVGGTDYQPQHF. The DNA of the CDR3 is TGTGCCAGCAGCGTAGGAGGGACAGATTATCAGCCCCAGCATTTT.

This clonotype was counted at least ten times. The chain couples TRBV20-1 to TRBJ1-2; the match to TRBD1 covers 7 bases. The length of the CDR3 is 15 residues. Looked up from germline, CDR1 is DFQATT and CDR2 is SNEGSKA (reference sequence). J gave up 8 bases and V 3 bases, and 15 bases lay outside the gene matches. The DNA for the CDR3 is TGCAGTGCTAGGGAGCCAGGGGGGCCATATCGCGGCTACACCTTC. Encoded protein: CSAREPGGPYRGYTF.

The sample holds many counts of this clonotype. The chain joins TRBV7-8 to TRBJ1-5; tentative D call: TRBD1 (5 bases). The CDR3 is made up of 17 amino acids. The germline V and J ends were trimmed by 5 bases and 6 bases, with 23 bases remaining between them. Germline V gene data show CDR1 as SGHVS and CDR2 as FQNEAQ. The CDR3 DNA follows: TGTGCCAGCAGCGCAAAATCCGGGACGGGTATGAGTCAGCCCCAGCATTTT. It specifies CASSAKSGTGMSQPQHF.

This clonotype was counted a few times. CDR3 DNA: TGTGCCAGCAGCGTAGAGCGGCAGGGAGGTGAAAAACTGTTTTTT. The encoded protein is CASSVERQGGEKLFF. This chain joins TRBV9 and TRBJ1-4; D might be TRBD1 (5 bases). Between the trimmed V and J ends, which lost 0 bases and 7 bases, there was a span of 13 bases. Per the germline V gene, CDR1 is SGDLS and CDR2 is YYNGEE. The CDR3 totals 15 residues.

This clonotype showed up many times. The chain joins TRBV15 to TRBJ2-5; 10 bases match TRBD2. The CDR3 length is 15 residues. Germline V gene lookup returns CDR1 LNHNV and CDR2 YYDKDF (reference sequence). J gave up 0 bases and V 5 bases, and 3 bases lay outside the gene matches. CDR3 DNA: TGTGCCACCAGCGATGGACTAGCGGACCAAGAGACCCAGTACTTC. It encodes CATSDGLADQETQYF.

This clonotype was seen more than once but under ten times. This chain links TRBV6-4 with TRBJ1-4; no definite D call. V was cut by 7 bases and J by 7 bases, with 16 bases left in between. CDR3 size: 14 residues. Germline values: CDR1 MRHNA, CDR2 SNTAGT. Here the CDR3 reads CASIHGNRLEKLFF. The CDR3 bases are TGTGCCAGCATCCACGGGAATAGGCTTGAAAAACTGTTTTTT.

The DNA for the CDR3 is TGTGCCAGCAGCTTATTAGTGGCCGGTTTAAGCGGGGAGCTGTTTTTT. Translation: CASSLLVAGLSGELFF. This sequence joins TRBV7-8 and TRBJ2-2, with D hard to call. This CDR3 is 16 amino acids long. CDR1 and CDR2 from the germline V gene are SGHVS and FQNEAQ. With 2 bases removed from V and 7 bases from J, the gap between germline ends came to 17 bases.

To note about this clonotype: The junction and the germline gene differ at one end; a read error may be behind it. The chain recombines TRBV15 with TRBJ1-2, with D possibly TRBD1 on 6 matching bases. Looked up from germline, CDR1 is LNHNV and CDR2 is YYDKDF (reference sequence). The length of the CDR3 is 13 residues. This chain's CDR3 is CAASSEIQGGYTF. The CDR3 coding sequence is TGTGCCGCCAGCAGTGAAATACAGGGTGGCTACACCTTC. The full variable domain, rest sourced from reference TRBV15 and TRBJ1-2, is DAMVIQNPRYQVTQFGKPVTLSCSQTLNHNVMYWYQQKSSQAPKLLFHYYDKDFNNEADTPDNFQSRRPNTSFCFLDIRSPGLGDTAMYLCAASSEIQGGYTFGSGTRLTVV.

Turning to this clonotype: A read error is possible here, since a much larger clone lies one base away. The chain employs TRBV9 and TRBJ1-3; D is undetermined. The CDR3 sequence is 13 residues long. The germline V gene encodes CDR1 SGDLS and CDR2 YYNGEE. In DNA form, the CDR3 reads TGTGCCGGCAGCGACGGTAGGGGAAACACCATATATTTT. Residues: CAGSDGRGNTIYF.

The sample holds many counts of this clonotype. The chain combines TRBV10-3 with TRBJ2-5; D might be TRBD1 or TRBD2, each matching 5 bases. The CDR3 covers 13 residues. CDR1 is ENHRY and CDR2 is SYGVKD in the germline V gene. The ends were cut back, 0 bases at V and 9 bases at J, with 11 bases in the middle. In DNA form, the CDR3 reads TGTGCCATCAGTGAGTCGAGGGAAGGGGCCCAGTACTTC. Residues: CAISESREGAQYF.

This sequence joins TRBV10-3 and TRBJ2-7; unclear D gene. The germline CDR1 and CDR2 sequences are ENHRY and SYGVKD. Deletions cut 1 base from V and 3 bases from J, with 7 bases between. The CDR3 length is 13 residues. The CDR3: CAISEWKDYEQYF. CDR3 DNA sequence: TGTGCCATCAGTGAGTGGAAGGACTACGAGCAGTACTTC.

This clonotype occurred many times. The chain links TRBV9 to TRBJ2-2; the D gene could be TRBD1 or TRBD2 (5 bases each). This CDR3 has 13 residues. Per the germline V gene, CDR1 is SGDLS and CDR2 is YYNGEE. V lost 6 bases and J lost 4, with 10 bases in between. The CDR3 nucleotides are TGTGCCAGCAAGAGAGGGGTCACCGGGGAGCTGTTTTTT. It is translated as CASKRGVTGELFF. The full variable domain, its missing parts supplied by reference TRBV9 and TRBJ2-2, is DSGVTQTPKHLITATGQRVTLRCSPRSGDLSVYWYQQSLDQGLQFLIQYYNGEERAKGNILERFSAQQFPDLHSELNLSSLELGDSALYFCASKRGVTGELFFGEGSRLTVL.

This chain joins TRBV20-1 and TRBJ1-1; D remains unclear. Trimming cost V 4 bases and J 1 base, with 7 bases left between them. CDR1 DFQATT and CDR2 SNEGSKA come from the germline V gene (reference sequence). CDR3 size: 12 residues. This chain's CDR3 is CSATSGNTEAFF. CDR3 nucleotide sequence: TGCAGTGCTACCTCAGGGAACACTGAAGCTTTCTTT.

This chain joins TRBV3-1 and TRBJ2-7; TRBD1 matches at 11 bases. V dropped 5 bases and J dropped 6; count of bases not matched to a gene: 9. Per germline, CDR1 LGHDT and CDR2 YNNKEL (reference sequence). This CDR3 comprises 15 residues. Written as DNA, the CDR3 is TGTGCCAGCAGCTTAAACCGGGACAGGGGGGTCGAGCAGTACTTC. Encoded protein: CASSLNRDRGVEQYF.

The table lists this clonotype with a few counts. This rearrangement joins TRBV5-1 to TRBJ1-4; the D is unclear. The CDR3 length is 14 residues. Germline values: CDR1 SGHRS, CDR2 YFSETQ. Trimming removed 2 bases from V and 5 bases from J, with 10 bases in between. The CDR3 loop is CASSFQSSNEKLFF. The CDR3 region has the DNA TGCGCCAGCAGCTTCCAGAGTAGCAATGAAAAACTGTTTTTT.

This clonotype was seen a handful of times. The V and J genes are TRBV20-1 and TRBJ1-4; weak D call: TRBD1 (5 bases). CDR3 length: 16 residues. V was trimmed by 3 bases and J by 4 bases, leaving 18 bases between them. Germline assignment: CDR1 DFQATT and CDR2 SNEGSKA (reference sequence). Here the CDR3 DNA reads TGCAGTGCTAGTCAACCGGGGCTCACAGTTAATGAAAAACTGTTTTTT. As protein: CSASQPGLTVNEKLFF.

J is TRBJ1-4 and V is TRBV4-2; D is ambiguous. V lost 0 bases, J lost 7 bases, and 9 bases lay in between. Germline CDR1 and CDR2: LGHNA and YNFKEQ. The CDR3 loop spans 14 amino acids. The CDR3 coding sequence is TGTGCCAGCAGCCAAGACGACGTTTCTGAAAAACTGTTTTTT. Its protein is CASSQDDVSEKLFF.

This clonotype has at least ten counts. The chain links TRBV29-1 to TRBJ1-1; TRBD1 agrees at 7 bases. V was clipped by 7 bases and J by 0 bases; unmatched bases: 2. The germline V gene has CDR1 SQVTM and CDR2 ANQGSEA. CDR3 size: 12 residues. CDR3 in DNA: TGCAGCGCCGGGACAGTGAACACTGAAGCTTTCTTT. It specifies CSAGTVNTEAFF. The full variable domain, completed using reference TRBV29-1 and TRBJ1-1, is SAVISQKPSRDICQRGTSLTIQCQVDSQVTMMFWYRQQPGQSLTLIATANQGSEATYESGFVIDKFPISRPNLTFSTLTVSNMSPEDSSIYLCSAGTVNTEAFFGQGTRLTVV.

This clonotype was counted between two and nine times. This chain joins TRBV6-6 and TRBJ1-6; D gene ambiguous. The V gene lost 6 bases and the J gene lost 9 bases, with 18 bases spanning the gap. The length of the CDR3 is 15 residues. Germline loops: CDR1 MNHNY, CDR2 SVGAGI (reference sequence). The CDR3: CASSRKPAVLSPLHF. As DNA, the CDR3 is TGTGCCAGCAGCCGGAAGCCTGCGGTACTTTCACCCCTCCACTTT.

In this sample, this clonotype turned up many times. The chain recombines TRBV7-8 with TRBJ2-7; D perhaps matches TRBD1 (6 bases). This CDR3 has 14 amino acids. Germline V gene data show CDR1 as SGHVS and CDR2 as FQNEAQ. The V end lost 3 bases, the J end lost 3 bases, and 12 bases lay between the germline ends. The CDR3 DNA follows: TGTGCCAGCAGCTTTTGGGTGGGACACTACGAGCAGTACTTC. Translation gives CASSFWVGHYEQYF.

V usage is TRBV29-1 and J usage is TRBJ2-5; 10 nucleotides line up with TRBD1. Germline CDR1 reads SQVTM; CDR2 reads ANQGSEA. This CDR3 contains 13 residues. The CDR3 region is CSPQDRGRETQYF. The DNA of the CDR3 is TGCAGTCCCCAAGACAGGGGGCGGGAGACCCAGTACTTC.

A note on this clonotype: This clone may be a read error of a much larger clone one base away. J is TRBJ1-1 and V is TRBV7-9, with D hard to call. The CDR3 runs 17 residues. Trimming left V 5 bases short and J 1 base short, with 20 bases between. The germline V gene encodes CDR1 SEHNR and CDR2 FQNEAQ (reference sequence). This CDR3 reads CASSPHRGNPTNTEAFF. The CDR3 DNA sequence: TGTGCCAGCAGCCCCCATCGTGGGAACCCCACGAACACTGAAGCTTTCTTT.

This clonotype appeared many times. The chain employs TRBV2 and TRBJ2-7; 11 bases are a match to TRBD2. The CDR3 is 14 amino acids. Germline loops: CDR1 SNHLY, CDR2 FYNNEI. V lost 6 bases and J lost 6; bases outside the gene matches: 7. This CDR3 is CASRQLAGEGEQYF. CDR3 sequence (DNA): TGTGCCAGCAGGCAACTAGCGGGAGAAGGCGAGCAGTACTTC.

V is TRBV27 and J is TRBJ1-2; D might be TRBD1 (6 bases). Germline CDR1 is MNHEY and CDR2 is SMNVEV (reference sequence). The V end was cut by 3 bases, the J end by 4 bases, with 12 bases between. The CDR3 has 14 amino acids. CDR3 nucleotides: TGTGCCAGCAGTTTTTCTGGACAGAGCTATGGCTACACCTTC. Encoded protein: CASSFSGQSYGYTF.

This clonotype has ten or more counts. This rearrangement joins TRBV12-3 or TRBV12-4 to TRBJ1-4; TRBD1 might be the D (6 bases). This CDR3 is 16 amino acids long. V was cut by 6 bases and J by 5 bases, with 19 bases left in between. The CDR3: CASSYAPGDENEKLFF. The CDR3 nucleotides read TGTGCCAGCAGCTACGCCCCAGGGGACGAGAATGAAAAACTGTTTTTT.

This clonotype was detected only a few times. The chain combines TRBV20-1 with TRBJ2-7; 7 bases are a match to TRBD1. The germline V gene has CDR1 DFQATT and CDR2 SNEGSKA (reference sequence). The CDR3 has 15 amino acids. V trimming: 0 bases; J trimming: 3 bases; junction bases outside the gene matches: 8. The CDR3 reads CSARDRQGAFYEQYF. As DNA, the CDR3 is TGCAGTGCTAGAGACCGACAGGGAGCCTTCTACGAGCAGTACTTC.

This clonotype was seen repeatedly, ten times or more. This sequence joins TRBV4-1 and TRBJ2-2, with D uncertain. Germline V gene data show CDR1 as MGHRA and CDR2 as YSYEKL. V was cut by 4 bases and J by 7 bases, with 10 bases left in between. The CDR3 sequence is 13 residues long. The CDR3: CASSPTYRGELFF. CDR3 sequence (DNA): TGCGCCAGCAGCCCTACTTACCGCGGGGAGCTGTTTTTT.

Many counts were recorded for this clonotype. The chain has TRBV10-2 and TRBJ1-5; D uncertain. The V and J ends lost 6 bases and 6 bases respectively, with 18 bases between them. Germline CDR1 WSHSY, CDR2 SAAADI. CDR3 length: 15 residues. CDR3 in DNA: TGCGCCAGCAGACCGGGGTTGAATTTGGGTCAGCCCCAGCATTTT. Encoded protein: CASRPGLNLGQPQHF.

This clonotype was detected a few times. The rearrangement joins TRBV7-8 to TRBJ1-5, with 9 bases that match TRBD1. CDR1 and CDR2 from the germline V gene are SGHVS and FQNEAQ. The CDR3 is 15 residues long. After removal of 4 bases from V and 9 bases from J, the junction contained 10 bases not matched to a gene. The CDR3 loop is CASSSGQGPGWPQHF. In DNA form, the CDR3 reads TGTGCCAGCAGCTCCGGACAGGGGCCTGGATGGCCCCAGCATTTT.